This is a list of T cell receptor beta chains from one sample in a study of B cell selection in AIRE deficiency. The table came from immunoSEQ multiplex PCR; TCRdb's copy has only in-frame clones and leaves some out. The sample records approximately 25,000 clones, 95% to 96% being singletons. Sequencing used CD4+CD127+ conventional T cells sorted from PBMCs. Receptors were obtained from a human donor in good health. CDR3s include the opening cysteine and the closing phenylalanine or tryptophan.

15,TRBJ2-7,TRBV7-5,CARSGESGGSYEQYF
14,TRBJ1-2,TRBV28,CASSHGPGYYGYTF
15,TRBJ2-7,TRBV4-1,CASSQDRISSYEQYF
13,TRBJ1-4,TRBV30,CAWFGTGGRKTVF
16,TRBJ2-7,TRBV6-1,CASSDPGTSGIYEQYF
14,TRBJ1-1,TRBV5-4,CASSPVGQGTEAFF
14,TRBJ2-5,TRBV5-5,CASSPGPRVETQYF
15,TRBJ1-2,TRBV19,CASIETGRSNYGYTF
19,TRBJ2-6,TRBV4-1,CASSRPRGTPLSGANVLTF
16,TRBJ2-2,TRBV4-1,CASSQGRLLNTGELFF
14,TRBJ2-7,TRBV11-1,CASSLGATNYEQYF
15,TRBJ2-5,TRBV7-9,CASRLAGLIGETQYF
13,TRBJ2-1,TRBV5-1,CASSWDSYNEQFF
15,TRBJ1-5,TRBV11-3,CASSLDRQADQPQHF
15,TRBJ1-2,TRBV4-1,CASSQGLRHFYGYTF
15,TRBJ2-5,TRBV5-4,CASRREMGGQETQYF
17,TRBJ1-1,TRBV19,CASSRGQGVWLSTEAFF
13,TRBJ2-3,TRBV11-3,CASSSSLRDTQYF
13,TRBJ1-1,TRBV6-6,CASTRGRNTEAFF
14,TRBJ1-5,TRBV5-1,CASSLGLSREPQHF
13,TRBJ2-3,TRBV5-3,CAVSQTSTDTQYF
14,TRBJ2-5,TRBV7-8,CASSLQGRQETQYF